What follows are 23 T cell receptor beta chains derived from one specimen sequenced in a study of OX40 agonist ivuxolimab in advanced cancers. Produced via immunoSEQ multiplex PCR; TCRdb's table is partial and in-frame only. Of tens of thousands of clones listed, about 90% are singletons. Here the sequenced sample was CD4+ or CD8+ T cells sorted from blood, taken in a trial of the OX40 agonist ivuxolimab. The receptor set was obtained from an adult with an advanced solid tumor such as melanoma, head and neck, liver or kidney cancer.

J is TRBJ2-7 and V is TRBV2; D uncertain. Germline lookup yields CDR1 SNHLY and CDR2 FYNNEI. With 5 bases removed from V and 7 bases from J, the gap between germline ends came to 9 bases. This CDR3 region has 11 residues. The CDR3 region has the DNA TGTGCCAGCAGTTCCCTCTGGGAGCAGTACTTC. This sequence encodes CASSSLWEQYF. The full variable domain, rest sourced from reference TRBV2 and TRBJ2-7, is EPEVTQTPSHQVTQMGQEVILRCVPISNHLYFYWYRQILGQKVEFLVSFYNNEISEKSEIFDDQFSVERPDGSNFTLKIRSTKLEDSAMYFCASSSLWEQYFGPGTRLTVT.

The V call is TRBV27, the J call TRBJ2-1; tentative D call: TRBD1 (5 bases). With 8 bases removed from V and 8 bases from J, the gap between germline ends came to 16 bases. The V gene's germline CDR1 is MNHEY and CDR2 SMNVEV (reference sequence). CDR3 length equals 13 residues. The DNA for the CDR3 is TGTGCCAGCTCCAAAGGTACAGGATATGAGCAGTTCTTC. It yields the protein CASSKGTGYEQFF.

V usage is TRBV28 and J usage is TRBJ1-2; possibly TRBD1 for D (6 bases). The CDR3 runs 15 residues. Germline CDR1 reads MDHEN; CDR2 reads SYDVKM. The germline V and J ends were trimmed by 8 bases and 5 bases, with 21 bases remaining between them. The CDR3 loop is CASGPGGQGLYGYTF. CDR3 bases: TGTGCCAGCGGCCCCGGAGGGCAGGGGTTATATGGCTACACCTTC.

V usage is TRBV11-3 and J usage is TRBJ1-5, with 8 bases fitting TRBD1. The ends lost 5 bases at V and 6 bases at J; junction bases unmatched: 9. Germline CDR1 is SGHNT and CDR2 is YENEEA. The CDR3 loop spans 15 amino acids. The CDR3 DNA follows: TGTGCCAGCAGCATTACGACAGGGGAAATTCAGCCCCAGCATTTT. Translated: CASSITTGEIQPQHF.

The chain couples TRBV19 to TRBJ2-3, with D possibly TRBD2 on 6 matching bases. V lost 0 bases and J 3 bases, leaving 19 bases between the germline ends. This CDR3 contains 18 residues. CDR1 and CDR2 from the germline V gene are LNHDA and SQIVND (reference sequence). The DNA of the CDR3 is TGTGCCAGTAGTATAGACGGGAGAGAGACCCGCGCGACAGATACGCAGTATTTT. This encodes CASSIDGRETRATDTQYF.

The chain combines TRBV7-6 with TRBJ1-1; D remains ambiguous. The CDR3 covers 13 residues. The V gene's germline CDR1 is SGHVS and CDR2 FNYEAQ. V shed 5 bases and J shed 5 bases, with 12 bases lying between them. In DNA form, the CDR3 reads TGTGCCAGCAGCCCCCGACGAGGAACTGAAGCTTTCTTT. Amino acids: CASSPRRGTEAFF.

This chain's CDR3 is CASSYSTGDTEAFF. Written as DNA, the CDR3 is TGTGCCAGCAGTTACTCGACAGGGGACACTGAAGCTTTCTTT. The chain has TRBV6-5 and TRBJ1-1; 8 nucleotides align to TRBD1. The CDR3 has 14 amino acids. J gave up 3 bases and V 0 bases, and 0 bases lay outside the gene matches. Germline V gene sequence: CDR1 MNHEY, CDR2 SVGAGI.

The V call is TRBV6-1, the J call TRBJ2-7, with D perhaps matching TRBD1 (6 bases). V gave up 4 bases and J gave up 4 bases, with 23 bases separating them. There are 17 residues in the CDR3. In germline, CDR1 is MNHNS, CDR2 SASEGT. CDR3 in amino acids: CASSATPTARGRYEQYF. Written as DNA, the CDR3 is TGTGCCAGCAGTGCTACCCCCACCGCCAGGGGAAGGTACGAGCAGTACTTC.

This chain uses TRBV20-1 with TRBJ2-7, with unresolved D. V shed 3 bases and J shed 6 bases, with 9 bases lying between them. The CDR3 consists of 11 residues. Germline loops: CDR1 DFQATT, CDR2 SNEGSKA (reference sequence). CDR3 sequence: CSASTGSEQYF. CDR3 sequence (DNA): TGCAGTGCTAGCACTGGGTCCGAGCAGTACTTC.

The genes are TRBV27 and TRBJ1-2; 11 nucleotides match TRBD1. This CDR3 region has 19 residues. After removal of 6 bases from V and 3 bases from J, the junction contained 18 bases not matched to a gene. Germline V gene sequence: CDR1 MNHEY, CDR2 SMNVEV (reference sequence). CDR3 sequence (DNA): TGTGCCAGCAGCCCTTCCGGGACAGGGGGGCTTCGGGGCTACTATGGCTACACCTTC. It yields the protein CASSPSGTGGLRGYYGYTF.

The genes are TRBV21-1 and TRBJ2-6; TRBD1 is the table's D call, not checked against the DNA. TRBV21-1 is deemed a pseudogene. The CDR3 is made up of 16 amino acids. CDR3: CASSGGGQGEANVLTF. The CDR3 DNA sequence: TGTGCCAGCAGCGGGGGAGGACAGGGGGAAGCCAACGTCCTGACTTTC.

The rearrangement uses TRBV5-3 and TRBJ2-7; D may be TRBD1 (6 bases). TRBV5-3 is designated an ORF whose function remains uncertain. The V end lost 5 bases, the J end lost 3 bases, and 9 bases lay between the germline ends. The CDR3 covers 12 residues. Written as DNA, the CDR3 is TGTGCCAGAAGTACACAGGGCTACGAGCAGTACTTC. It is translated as CARSTQGYEQYF.

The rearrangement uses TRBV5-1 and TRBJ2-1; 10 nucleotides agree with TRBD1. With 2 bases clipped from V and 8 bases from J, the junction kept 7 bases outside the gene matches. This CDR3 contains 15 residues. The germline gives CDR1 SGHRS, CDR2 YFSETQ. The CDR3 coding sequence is TGCGCCAGCAGCTTAGACAGGGGGCTTAGGGATGAGCAGTTCTTC. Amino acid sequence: CASSLDRGLRDEQFF.

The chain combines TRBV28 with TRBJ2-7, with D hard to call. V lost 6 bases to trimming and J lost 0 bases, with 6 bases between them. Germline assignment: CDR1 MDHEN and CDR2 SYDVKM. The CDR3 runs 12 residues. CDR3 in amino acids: CASRSSSYEQYF. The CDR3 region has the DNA TGTGCCAGCAGGTCCAGCTCCTACGAGCAGTACTTC.

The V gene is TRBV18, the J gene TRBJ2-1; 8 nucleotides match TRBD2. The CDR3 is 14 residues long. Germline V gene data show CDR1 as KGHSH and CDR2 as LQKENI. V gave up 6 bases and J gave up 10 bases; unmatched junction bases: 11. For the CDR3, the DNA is TGTGCCAGCTCTTTACAGCGGGAGCTCAGCGAGCAGTTCTTC. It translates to CASSLQRELSEQFF.

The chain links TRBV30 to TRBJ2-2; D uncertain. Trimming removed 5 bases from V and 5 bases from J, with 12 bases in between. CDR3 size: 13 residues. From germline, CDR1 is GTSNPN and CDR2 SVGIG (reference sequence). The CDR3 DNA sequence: TGTGCCTGGTTAGGTACCCTGACCGGGGAGCTGTTTTTT. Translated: CAWLGTLTGELFF.

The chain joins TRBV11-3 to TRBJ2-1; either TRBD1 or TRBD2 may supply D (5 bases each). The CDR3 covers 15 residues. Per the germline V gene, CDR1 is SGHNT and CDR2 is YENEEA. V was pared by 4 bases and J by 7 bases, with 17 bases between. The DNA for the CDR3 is TGTGCCAGCAGCTCTACAGGACGAGGGGCTAATGAGCAGTTCTTC. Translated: CASSSTGRGANEQFF.

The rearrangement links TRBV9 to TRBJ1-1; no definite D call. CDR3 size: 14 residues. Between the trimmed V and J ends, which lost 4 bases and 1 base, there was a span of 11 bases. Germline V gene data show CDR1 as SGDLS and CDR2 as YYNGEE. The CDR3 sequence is CASSPRGENTEAFF. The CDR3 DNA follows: TGTGCCAGCAGCCCTAGAGGTGAGAACACTGAAGCTTTCTTT.

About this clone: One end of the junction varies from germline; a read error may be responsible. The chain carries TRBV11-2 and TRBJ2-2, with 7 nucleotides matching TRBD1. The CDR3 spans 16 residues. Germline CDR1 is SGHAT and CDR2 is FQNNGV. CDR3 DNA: TGTGCCAGCAGTTTAGTGAGACAGGGCTACACCGGGGAGCTGTTTTTT. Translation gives CASSLVRQGYTGELFF.

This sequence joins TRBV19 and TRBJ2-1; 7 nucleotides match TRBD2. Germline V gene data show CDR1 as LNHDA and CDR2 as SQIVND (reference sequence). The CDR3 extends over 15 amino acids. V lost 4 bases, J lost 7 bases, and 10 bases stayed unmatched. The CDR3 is CASSTPSGGLNEQFF. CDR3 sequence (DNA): TGTGCCAGTAGTACACCGTCGGGAGGATTAAATGAGCAGTTCTTC.

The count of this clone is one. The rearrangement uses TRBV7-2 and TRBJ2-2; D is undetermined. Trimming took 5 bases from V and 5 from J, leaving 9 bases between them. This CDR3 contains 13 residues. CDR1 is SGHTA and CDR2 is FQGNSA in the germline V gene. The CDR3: CASSAQVTGELFF. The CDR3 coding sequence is TGTGCCAGCAGCGCCCAGGTGACCGGGGAGCTGTTTTTT.

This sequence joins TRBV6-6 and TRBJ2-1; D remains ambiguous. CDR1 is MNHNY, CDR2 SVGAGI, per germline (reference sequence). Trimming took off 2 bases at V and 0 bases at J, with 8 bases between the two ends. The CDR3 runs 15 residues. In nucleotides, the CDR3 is TGTGCCAGCAGTTACACACCGAGCTCCTACAATGAGCAGTTCTTC. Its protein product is CASSYTPSSYNEQFF.

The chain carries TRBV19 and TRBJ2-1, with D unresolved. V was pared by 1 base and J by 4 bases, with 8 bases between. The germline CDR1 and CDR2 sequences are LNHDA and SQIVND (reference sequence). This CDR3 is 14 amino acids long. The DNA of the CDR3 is TGTGCCAGTAGTATAGTATCCGGGTACAATGAGCAGTTCTTC. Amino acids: CASSIVSGYNEQFF.